Listed below are T cell receptor beta chains from one sample, sequenced in a study of cytomegalovirus exposure and HLA in healthy donors. Libraries were prepared by immunoSEQ multiplex PCR; TCRdb keeps only in-frame clonotypes and omits some of them. The sample includes roughly 110,000 clones, about 74% seen only once; the top ten take 14%. The sample comprised PBMCs. These TCRs come from a woman between 35 and 50 years old in good health and CMV-seropositive. CDR3s include the opening cysteine and the closing phenylalanine or tryptophan. Fields, in order: V gene, J gene, clone size, D gene, CDR3 DNA, CDR3 protein. D genes are given only for firm matches. Expanded clones get a size class; other rows say once, few or many, or leave the size out.

V gene: TRBV7-8; J gene: TRBJ1-5; clone size: .; D gene: TRBD1; CDR3 DNA: TGTGCCAGCAGCTTAGTGGGGACAGGGAATAATCAGCCCCAGCATTTT; CDR3 protein: CASSLVGTGNNQPQHF
V gene: TRBV6-5; J gene: TRBJ1-2; clone size: .; D gene: .; CDR3 DNA: TGTGCCGCGGCCCGGCAGGGCTACGGCTACACCTTC; CDR3 protein: CAAARQGYGYTF
V gene: TRBV30; J gene: TRBJ1-5; clone size: .; D gene: .; CDR3 DNA: TGTGCCTGGACTCCGGGTCCTAGCAATCAGCCCCAGCATTTT; CDR3 protein: CAWTPGPSNQPQHF
V gene: TRBV2; J gene: TRBJ1-6; clone size: .; D gene: .; CDR3 DNA: TGTGCCAGCAGTGCGCAAGGACAGTCCAATTCACCCCTCCACTTT; CDR3 protein: CASSAQGQSNSPLHF
V gene: TRBV5-1; J gene: TRBJ2-7; clone size: .; D gene: .; CDR3 DNA: TGCGCCAGCAGGTTGGGAAGTGACACTTCCTACGAGCAGTACTTC; CDR3 protein: CASRLGSDTSYEQYF
V gene: TRBV6-5; J gene: TRBJ2-5; clone size: .; D gene: .; CDR3 DNA: TGTGCCAGCAGTTACTCAACGACAGCCCAAGAGACCCAGTACTTC; CDR3 protein: CASSYSTTAQETQYF
V gene: TRBV10-3; J gene: TRBJ1-4; clone size: few; D gene: .; CDR3 DNA: TGTGCCATCAGTGACTCCTTCGGGGGAACTAATGAAAAACTGTTTTTT; CDR3 protein: CAISDSFGGTNEKLFF
V gene: TRBV20-1; J gene: TRBJ1-2; clone size: .; D gene: TRBD1; CDR3 DNA: TGCAGTGCCAGGACAGGGAGAGGCTACACCTTC; CDR3 protein: CSARTGRGYTF
V gene: TRBV5-1; J gene: TRBJ2-3; clone size: .; D gene: .; CDR3 DNA: TGCGCCAGCAGATCTTTGCAGAACACAGATACGCAGTATTTT; CDR3 protein: CASRSLQNTDTQYF
V gene: TRBV6-1; J gene: TRBJ1-1; clone size: few; D gene: .; CDR3 DNA: TGTGCCAGCAGTGAAATGCAGGGCCGATGGACTGAAGCTTTCTTT; CDR3 protein: CASSEMQGRWTEAFF
V gene: TRBV5-8; J gene: TRBJ1-3; clone size: .; D gene: .; CDR3 DNA: TGTGCCAGCAGCCTGACAAGTGGAAACACCATATATTTT; CDR3 protein: CASSLTSGNTIYF
V gene: TRBV6-5; J gene: TRBJ2-1; clone size: .; D gene: TRBD2; CDR3 DNA: TGTGCCAGCAGTTACCTCCTGGGCGGGGGGTACAATGAGCAGTTCTTC; CDR3 protein: CASSYLLGGGYNEQFF
V gene: TRBV5-1; J gene: TRBJ2-3; clone size: .; D gene: TRBD1; CDR3 DNA: TGCGCCAGCAGACAGGGGGCCCCAGATACGCAGTATTTT; CDR3 protein: CASRQGAPDTQYF
V gene: TRBV30; J gene: TRBJ1-3; clone size: .; D gene: .; CDR3 DNA: TGTGCCTGGAGTGTTTTTAACAGAAATCCTGGAAACACCATATATTTT; CDR3 protein: CAWSVFNRNPGNTIYF
V gene: TRBV29-1; J gene: TRBJ2-2; clone size: .; D gene: TRBD1; CDR3 DNA: TGCAGCGTTTTCACCTCCGGGACAGGCTACACCGGGGAGCTGTTTTTT; CDR3 protein: CSVFTSGTGYTGELFF
V gene: TRBV6-5; J gene: TRBJ1-1; clone size: .; D gene: .; CDR3 DNA: TGTGCCAGCACCGGCAGGGTGGAAGCTTTCTTT; CDR3 protein: CASTGRVEAFF
V gene: TRBV10-3; J gene: TRBJ1-4; clone size: .; D gene: TRBD1; CDR3 DNA: TGTGCCATCAGTGAGGGGGGACAGGGCGGTGGCGAAAAACTGTTTTTT; CDR3 protein: CAISEGGQGGGEKLFF
V gene: TRBV7-5; J gene: TRBJ1-2; clone size: .; D gene: .; CDR3 DNA: TGTGCCAGAAGCGCCCGGACAGGCGGAAGAGCTAACTATGGCTACACCTTC; CDR3 protein: CARSARTGGRANYGYTF
V gene: TRBV18; J gene: TRBJ1-1; clone size: .; D gene: TRBD1; CDR3 DNA: TGTGCCAGCTCACCTACTCAGGGGGTAACCACTGAAGCTTTCTTT; CDR3 protein: CASSPTQGVTTEAFF
V gene: TRBV29-1; J gene: TRBJ1-1; clone size: .; D gene: TRBD1; CDR3 DNA: TGCAGCGTCGGGACAGGGGGCACTGAAGCTTTCTTT; CDR3 protein: CSVGTGGTEAFF
V gene: TRBV13; J gene: TRBJ2-3; clone size: .; D gene: TRBD2; CDR3 DNA: TGTGCCAGCAGCCGAAGGTGGCGGGGGGGCCGCAACGCAGATACGCAGTATTTT; CDR3 protein: CASSRRWRGGRNADTQYF
V gene: TRBV11-2; J gene: TRBJ2-3; clone size: .; D gene: TRBD1; CDR3 DNA: TGTGCCAGCAGCCTTCGACGGACAGGGGGATCAGATACGCAGTATTTT; CDR3 protein: CASSLRRTGGSDTQYF
V gene: TRBV19; J gene: TRBJ2-7; clone size: .; D gene: TRBD2; CDR3 DNA: TGTGCCAGTAGTATTGGCGGGAGCTCCTACGAGCAGTACTTC; CDR3 protein: CASSIGGSSYEQYF
V gene: TRBV19; J gene: TRBJ1-1; clone size: .; D gene: TRBD1; CDR3 DNA: TGTGCCAGTAGCTCCGGGACAGGGGGTAACACTGAAGCTTTCTTT; CDR3 protein: CASSSGTGGNTEAFF
V gene: TRBV6-5; J gene: TRBJ1-2; clone size: .; D gene: .; CDR3 DNA: TGTGCCAGCAGTTCGGGACTCGGCTATGGCTACACCTTC; CDR3 protein: CASSSGLGYGYTF
V gene: TRBV5-1; J gene: TRBJ2-1; clone size: .; D gene: TRBD2; CDR3 DNA: TGCGCCAGCAGCGCGGGAGGACTAGCGGGGGTGTACAATGAGCAGTTCTTC; CDR3 protein: CASSAGGLAGVYNEQFF
V gene: TRBV6-5; J gene: TRBJ1-1; clone size: .; D gene: .; CDR3 DNA: TGTGCCAGCAGGGACAGCAGTGAGAACACTGAAGCTTTCTTT; CDR3 protein: CASRDSSENTEAFF
V gene: TRBV6-6; J gene: TRBJ1-4; clone size: .; D gene: .; CDR3 DNA: TGTGCCAGCAGTTACACAGGGACTAATGAAAAACTGTTTTTT; CDR3 protein: CASSYTGTNEKLFF
V gene: TRBV4-1; J gene: TRBJ2-7; clone size: .; D gene: TRBD1; CDR3 DNA: TGCGCCAGCAGCCAAGATGACAGGGGAGGTGGGAACGAGCAGTACTTC; CDR3 protein: CASSQDDRGGGNEQYF
V gene: TRBV19; J gene: TRBJ1-1; clone size: .; D gene: .; CDR3 DNA: TGTGCCAGTAGGCACAGGAACACTGAAGCTTTCTTT; CDR3 protein: CASRHRNTEAFF
V gene: TRBV7-3; J gene: TRBJ2-3; clone size: .; D gene: TRBD2; CDR3 DNA: TGTGCCAGCAGAACTAGCGGGGGGCCCTCAGATACGCAGTATTTT; CDR3 protein: CASRTSGGPSDTQYF
V gene: TRBV25-1; J gene: TRBJ2-3; clone size: .; D gene: TRBD2; CDR3 DNA: TGTGCCAGCAGTCCTTTAGGACTAGCGGGTCCCACAGATACGCAGTATTTT; CDR3 protein: CASSPLGLAGPTDTQYF
V gene: TRBV7-6; J gene: TRBJ2-7; clone size: once; D gene: .; CDR3 DNA: TGTGCCAGCAGCTTAGAACTAGTCTCCTACGAGCAGTACTTC; CDR3 protein: CASSLELVSYEQYF
V gene: TRBV11-2; J gene: TRBJ2-7; clone size: .; D gene: .; CDR3 DNA: TGTGCCAGCAGCTTAGTAGGGCAGGGAGGCGAGCAGTACTTC; CDR3 protein: CASSLVGQGGEQYF
V gene: TRBV7-2; J gene: TRBJ1-5; clone size: .; D gene: .; CDR3 DNA: TGTGCCAGCAGCTTAGCATGGGGGCAGGGTCAGCCCCAGCATTTT; CDR3 protein: CASSLAWGQGQPQHF
V gene: TRBV6-1; J gene: TRBJ2-3; clone size: once; D gene: TRBD2; CDR3 DNA: TGTGCCAGTAAATCGTCTAGCGGAAACACAGATACGCAGTATTTT; CDR3 protein: CASKSSSGNTDTQYF
V gene: TRBV5-1; J gene: TRBJ2-3; clone size: .; D gene: .; CDR3 DNA: TGCGCCAGCAGCTTCAATGGGGGCGTCGATAGGGATACGCAGTATTTT; CDR3 protein: CASSFNGGVDRDTQYF
V gene: TRBV5-6; J gene: TRBJ2-2; clone size: .; D gene: .; CDR3 DNA: TGTGCCAGCAGCTTGTCAGGGGAGACCGGGGAGCTGTTTTTT; CDR3 protein: CASSLSGETGELFF
V gene: TRBV6-5; J gene: TRBJ1-2; clone size: few; D gene: .; CDR3 DNA: TGTGCCAGCAGTTACTCGACACAGATGGTTAACTATGGCTACACCTTC; CDR3 protein: CASSYSTQMVNYGYTF